The 27 T cell receptor beta chains listed next were all sequenced from one sample in a study of cytomegalovirus exposure and HLA in healthy donors. Assay: immunoSEQ multiplex PCR; the TCRdb copy retains only in-frame clones and omits some. The sample lists over 200,000 clones; about 90% were seen once. Source material: PBMCs. All receptors come from a young woman in good health and CMV-seronegative.

This sequence joins TRBV4-2 and TRBJ2-3; no firm D call. The CDR3 totals 15 residues. Trimming took off 0 bases at V and 4 bases at J, with 11 bases between the two ends. Looked up from germline, CDR1 is LGHNA and CDR2 is YNFKEQ. The CDR3 nucleotides read TGTGCCAGCAGCCAAGAATCGATAGTGGCAGATACGCAGTATTTT. It yields the protein CASSQESIVADTQYF.

V usage is TRBV28 and J usage is TRBJ2-7, with 8 bases fitting TRBD2. V dropped 6 bases and J dropped 5; count of bases not matched to a gene: 6. Germline V CDR1 and CDR2: MDHEN, SYDVKM. CDR3 length equals 13 residues. The CDR3 bases are TGTGCCAGCAGGAGCGGGAGTTACAACGAGCAGTACTTC. This encodes CASRSGSYNEQYF.

About this clone itself: Other DNA sequences from this sample encode an identical CDR3 as well. This rearrangement joins TRBV27 to TRBJ2-7; D perhaps matches TRBD1 (5 bases). Trimming removed 3 bases at V and 3 bases at J, with 9 bases between. Germline V CDR1 and CDR2: MNHEY, SMNVEV (reference sequence). This CDR3 is built from 13 residues. CDR3 loop: CASSFSGNYEQYF. The CDR3 DNA is TGTGCCAGCAGTTTCTCAGGGAACTACGAGCAGTACTTC.

This rearrangement joins TRBV14 to TRBJ2-2; weak D call: TRBD2 (5 bases). The V end was cut by 5 bases, the J end by 3 bases, with 13 bases between. Germline V gene lookup returns CDR1 SGHDN and CDR2 FVKESK. This CDR3 is built from 15 residues. The CDR3 spells CASSTRRFDTGELFF. CDR3 nucleotide sequence: TGTGCCAGCAGCACTCGGAGGTTTGACACCGGGGAGCTGTTTTTT.

The gene calls are TRBV29-1 and TRBJ2-3, with D perhaps TRBD2 (5 bases). V was trimmed by 4 bases and J by 3 bases, leaving 11 bases between them. Germline CDR1 and CDR2: SQVTM and ANQGSEA. CDR3 length: 13 amino acids. The CDR3, as DNA: TGCAGCGTTGCCGTTACGGGGACAGATACGCAGTATTTT. Encoded protein: CSVAVTGTDTQYF.

Here the CDR3 DNA reads TGTGCCAGCACACTAGCGGGAGGTGTAACCGGGGAGCTGTTTTTT. As protein: CASTLAGGVTGELFF. This chain joins TRBV2 and TRBJ2-2, with 12 positions matching TRBD2. CDR1 is SNHLY, CDR2 FYNNEI, per germline. This CDR3 comprises 15 residues. J gave up 5 bases and V 7 bases, and 5 bases lay outside the gene matches. Drawing the rest from reference TRBV2 and TRBJ2-2, the complete variable domain is EPEVTQTPSHQVTQMGQEVILRCVPISNHLYFYWYRQILGQKVEFLVSFYNNEISEKSEIFDDQFSVERPDGSNFTLKIRSTKLEDSAMYFCASTLAGGVTGELFFGEGSRLTVL.

This chain connects TRBV9 to TRBJ1-1; 9 bases agree with TRBD1. Germline V lookup: CDR1 SGDLS, CDR2 YYNGEE. J gave up 1 base and V 4 bases, and 8 bases lay outside the gene matches. This CDR3 has 16 residues. CDR3 residues: CASSPGTGRSNTEAFF. The CDR3 DNA is TGTGCCAGCAGCCCTGGGACAGGGAGGTCGAACACTGAAGCTTTCTTT.

This clone was seen once. This chain links TRBV30 with TRBJ2-7; no reliable D call. Germline CDR1 and CDR2: GTSNPN and SVGIG (reference sequence). CDR3 length: 11 residues. Trimming stripped 1 base from V and 4 bases from J, with 5 bases between. CDR3 sequence (DNA): TGTGCCTGGAGTGGGGGTTACGAGCAGTACTTC. Its translation: CAWSGGYEQYF.

The V call is TRBV29-1, the J call TRBJ1-5, with TRBD1 matching over 8 bases. Trimming cost V 5 bases and J 4 bases; bases outside gene matches: 10. CDR1 and CDR2 from the germline V gene are SQVTM and ANQGSEA. This CDR3 is 15 amino acids long. As DNA, the CDR3 is TGCAGCGTTCGCCAGACAGGGGAGGTAAATCAGCCCCAGCATTTT. Amino acids: CSVRQTGEVNQPQHF. The full variable domain, completed using reference TRBV29-1 and TRBJ1-5, is SAVISQKPSRDICQRGTSLTIQCQVDSQVTMMFWYRQQPGQSLTLIATANQGSEATYESGFVIDKFPISRPNLTFSTLTVSNMSPEDSSIYLCSVRQTGEVNQPQHFGDGTRLSIL.

This chain connects TRBV28 to TRBJ2-4, with 9 bases aligning to TRBD1. Per the germline V gene, CDR1 is MDHEN and CDR2 is SYDVKM. This CDR3 spans 15 amino acids. J was trimmed by 7 bases and V by 1 base; bases with no gene match: 5. CDR3 sequence (DNA): TGTGCCAGCAGTTTATCCCGGGACAGGGTGAACATTCAGTACTTC. Residues: CASSLSRDRVNIQYF. The full variable domain, completed using reference TRBV28 and TRBJ2-4, is DVKVTQSSRYLVKRTGEKVFLECVQDMDHENMFWYRQDPGLGLRLIYFSYDVKMKEKGDIPEGYSVSREKKERFSLILESASTNQTSMYLCASSLSRDRVNIQYFGAGTRLSVL.

This sequence joins TRBV6-4 and TRBJ2-1; the match to TRBD2 covers 15 bases. CDR1 and CDR2 (germline): MRHNA, SNTAGT. The CDR3 totals 16 residues. V shed 5 bases and J 7 bases; nucleotides not matched to a gene: 6. In DNA form, the CDR3 reads TGTGCCAGCAGTTGGACTAGCGGGAGGGGTCTTAATGAGCAGTTCTTC. Amino acid sequence: CASSWTSGRGLNEQFF.

CDR3 in amino acids: CASSPRDGNSNQPQHF. In DNA, the CDR3 is TGTGCCAGCAGCCCGAGGGATGGGAATAGCAATCAGCCCCAGCATTTT. The rearrangement joins TRBV7-8 to TRBJ1-5, with D unclear. Trimming left V 5 bases short and J 0 bases short, with 14 bases between. This CDR3 is built from 16 residues. CDR1 is SGHVS and CDR2 is FQNEAQ in the germline V gene.

For the CDR3, the DNA is TGTGCCAGCAGTCCTGAGGCAGGGGTTTCCTACAATGAGCAGTTCTTC. Translated: CASSPEAGVSYNEQFF. The chain employs TRBV28 and TRBJ2-1; D is perhaps TRBD1 (6 bases). CDR1 MDHEN and CDR2 SYDVKM come from the germline V gene. Trimming took off 5 bases at V and 1 base at J, with 15 bases between the two ends. The CDR3 is made up of 16 amino acids. Together with reference TRBV28 and TRBJ2-1, the CDR3 gives the full variable domain: DVKVTQSSRYLVKRTGEKVFLECVQDMDHENMFWYRQDPGLGLRLIYFSYDVKMKEKGDIPEGYSVSREKKERFSLILESASTNQTSMYLCASSPEAGVSYNEQFFGPGTRLTVL.

V gene TRBV28 combines with J gene TRBJ2-3; D is unresolved. Germline V gene sequence: CDR1 MDHEN, CDR2 SYDVKM. This CDR3 contains 12 residues. Deletions cut 5 bases from V and 2 bases from J, with 5 bases between. The CDR3 sequence is CASSPVTDTQYF. In DNA, the CDR3 is TGTGCCAGCAGTCCAGTCACAGATACGCAGTATTTT.

The genes are TRBV11-2 and TRBJ2-7, with D perhaps TRBD2 (6 bases). CDR1 and CDR2 from the germline V gene are SGHAT and FQNNGV. Trimming stripped 4 bases from V and 0 bases from J, with 16 bases between. The CDR3 is 16 residues long. In DNA, the CDR3 is TGTGCCAGCAGCTCGGGGGTTAGGGTGAGCTCCTACGAGCAGTACTTC. Its protein product is CASSSGVRVSSYEQYF.

The sample holds a few counts of this clone. The chain links TRBV11-2 to TRBJ1-2; no firm D call. The germline CDR1 and CDR2 sequences are SGHAT and FQNNGV. V shed 0 bases and J shed 6 bases, with 14 bases lying between them. The CDR3 has 15 amino acids. The CDR3 DNA reads as TGTGCCAGCAGCTTAGATTGGGCCAGCCCTCATGGCTACACCTTC. Translating it yields CASSLDWASPHGYTF.

The rearrangement uses TRBV5-4 and TRBJ2-5; D remains ambiguous. V dropped 2 bases and J dropped 5 bases, with 16 bases sitting between them. From germline, CDR1 is SGHNT and CDR2 YYREEE (reference sequence). The CDR3 length is 15 residues. CDR3 nucleotide sequence: TGTGCCAGCAGCTTAGGGTCGACTTCGAGGGAGACCCAGTACTTC. It yields the protein CASSLGSTSRETQYF.

V gene TRBV7-2 combines with J gene TRBJ2-7; 8 bases are shared with TRBD2. Trimming at V came to 1 base and at J to 4 bases, leaving 3 bases not matched to a gene. Per the germline V gene, CDR1 is SGHTA and CDR2 is FQGNSA. CDR3 length equals 14 residues. The chain's CDR3 is CASSLESGSYEQYF. CDR3 nucleotides: TGTGCCAGCAGCTTAGAGAGCGGGAGTTACGAGCAGTACTTC.

The chain uses TRBV28 and TRBJ1-4, with D unresolved. The ends were cut back, 3 bases at V and 1 base at J, with 9 bases in the middle. The CDR3 runs 15 residues. Per the germline V gene, CDR1 is MDHEN and CDR2 is SYDVKM. In DNA, the CDR3 is TGTGCCAGCAGTTTCTGGGGTGGAACTAATGAAAAACTGTTTTTT. It yields the protein CASSFWGGTNEKLFF.

The chain is built from TRBV27 and TRBJ1-5, with a weak D call TRBD1 (5 bases). This CDR3 contains 13 residues. The germline V gene encodes CDR1 MNHEY and CDR2 SMNVEV (reference sequence). V lost 3 bases and J lost 5, with 8 bases in between. In DNA, the CDR3 is TGTGCCAGCAGTTTGGGGGAACATCAGCCCCAGCATTTT. This encodes CASSLGEHQPQHF.

The rearrangement joins TRBV6-6 to TRBJ2-3, with TRBD2 matching 11 bases. Germline CDR1 is MNHNY and CDR2 is SVGAGI (reference sequence). V was pared by 6 bases and J by 6 bases, with 11 bases of the junction left unmatched. The CDR3 is 16 residues long. CDR3 residues: CASSLYLSGRADTQYF. The CDR3 region has the DNA TGTGCCAGCAGCCTGTACCTTAGCGGGAGGGCTGATACGCAGTATTTT.

The chain is built from TRBV30 and TRBJ2-1; D call uncertain. The V end was cut by 1 base, the J end by 4 bases, with 5 bases between. The CDR3 spans 12 residues. Germline CDR1 GTSNPN, CDR2 SVGIG (reference sequence). CDR3 in amino acids: CAWSADYNEQFF. CDR3 in DNA: TGTGCCTGGAGTGCGGATTACAATGAGCAGTTCTTC. Supplemented by reference TRBV30 and TRBJ2-1, the full variable domain reads SQTIHQWPATLVQPVGSPLSLECTVEGTSNPNLYWYRQAAGRGLQLLFYSVGIGQISSEVPQNLSASRPQDRQFILSSKKLLLSDSGFYLCAWSADYNEQFFGPGTRLTVL.

This chain connects TRBV12-5 to TRBJ2-1; 7 nucleotides agree with TRBD2. The J segment lost 4 bases and the V segment lost 1 base, leaving 13 bases of the junction unmatched. The CDR3 consists of 18 residues. Germline V gives CDR1 LGHNT, CDR2 FRNRAP. The CDR3: CASGLAAGGLAVYNEQFF. DNA for the CDR3: TGTGCTAGTGGTTTGGCAGCAGGAGGCCTAGCGGTGTACAATGAGCAGTTCTTC.

The CDR3, as DNA: TGTGCCAGCAGCGCCAAGAACACCGGGGAGCTGTTTTTT. The encoded protein is CASSAKNTGELFF. This chain links TRBV9 with TRBJ2-2; D gene uncertain. Trimming took 3 bases from V and 1 from J, leaving 4 bases between them. Germline CDR1 reads SGDLS; CDR2 reads YYNGEE. This CDR3 has 13 amino acids.

The genes are TRBV29-1 and TRBJ2-3; D might be TRBD2 (5 bases). Germline CDR1 and CDR2: SQVTM and ANQGSEA. CDR3 length: 14 residues. V gave up 1 base and J gave up 2 bases, with 10 bases separating them. CDR3 nucleotide sequence: TGCAGCGTTGAAGGGGTCGGGGACACAGATACGCAGTATTTT. This gives the protein CSVEGVGDTDTQYF.

J is TRBJ1-1 and V is TRBV5-6, with D uncertain. V was clipped by 2 bases and J by 1 base, with 9 bases between them. Germline CDR1 SGHDT, CDR2 YYEEEE. The CDR3 spans 14 residues. The CDR3 region has the DNA TGTGCCAGCAGCTTCCCCCTTGCGAACACTGAAGCTTTCTTT. Translating it yields CASSFPLANTEAFF. Supplemented by reference TRBV5-6 and TRBJ1-1, the full variable domain reads DAGVTQSPTHLIKTRGQQVTLRCSPKSGHDTVSWYQQALGQGPQFIFQYYEEEERQRGNFPDRFSGHQFPNYSSELNVNALLLGDSALYLCASSFPLANTEAFFGQGTRLTVV.

V usage is TRBV27 and J usage is TRBJ1-1, with D tentatively TRBD1 (6 bases). CDR3 length: 14 residues. Trimming stripped 4 bases from V and 4 bases from J, with 13 bases between. The germline CDR1 and CDR2 sequences are MNHEY and SMNVEV (reference sequence). CDR3 in amino acids: CASSSQGSATEAFF. The CDR3 region has the DNA TGTGCCAGCAGTTCCCAGGGGTCCGCCACTGAAGCTTTCTTT.